This T cell receptor (beta chain) was captured by sequencing in a study of cytomegalovirus exposure and HLA in healthy donors. CDR1 and CDR2 from the germline V gene are MNHEY and SVGAGI. This CDR3 has 13 amino acids. Losses at the gene ends were 2 bases for V and 9 bases for J; bases not matched to a gene: 4. Primers included in the PCR were 60 Vbeta and 13 Jbeta primers. Libraries were prepared by immunoSEQ multiplex PCR; TCRdb keeps only in-frame clonotypes and omits some of them. Seen here are roughly 100,000 clones, 71% observed once, and the top ten hold roughly 2.8%. The chain carries TRBV6-5 and TRBJ2-1, with 7 bases aligning to TRBD2. The receptor's source is a female donor in good health and CMV-seronegative. The material sequenced was PBMCs. The CDR3: CASSYGRGSEQFF. Written as DNA, the CDR3 is TGTGCCAGCAGTTACGGGAGGGGTAGTGAGCAGTTCTTC.